This entry lists 12 T cell receptor beta chains sequenced from one sample in a study of CD8+CD57+ T cells in acquired aplastic anemia. Genomic DNA was employed as the template in profiling TCR beta VDJ and CDR3. TCRdb ran MiXCR on the reads and lists one entry per CDR3 protein. The sample yields around 220,000 distinct CDR3 sequences, under 55% seen once. Patients chosen for sequencing had shown CD8+CD57+ cell expansion by flow cytometry. Input material: sorted CD4+, CD8+, or CD8+CD57+ T cells (not recorded which) from PBMCs. Receptors were obtained from a human donor with aplastic anemia.

This clonotype appeared many times. The V gene is TRBV10-3, the J gene TRBJ1-5; D unclear. Germline CDR1 reads ENHRY; CDR2 reads SYGVKD. CDR3 length: 13 amino acids. V was clipped by 11 bases and J by 0 bases, with 11 bases between them. CDR3 in DNA: TGTGCCGTCGGCACGGGTAGCAATCAGCCCCAGCATTTT. This codes for CAVGTGSNQPQHF.

In this sample, this clonotype turned up a few times. The gene calls are TRBV5-6 and TRBJ2-1, with D possibly called TRBD1 or TRBD2 (5 bases each). Trimming took off 3 bases at V and 7 bases at J, with 14 bases between the two ends. Germline lookup yields CDR1 SGHDT and CDR2 YYEEEE. This CDR3 region has 14 residues. CDR3: CASSWGIWGNEQFF. The CDR3 DNA sequence: TGTGCCAGCAGCTGGGGGATCTGGGGGAATGAGCAGTTCTTC.

At least ten counts were recorded for this clonotype. The chain has TRBV2 and TRBJ2-3; no reliable D call. V was clipped by 4 bases and J by 9 bases, with 14 bases between them. CDR1 and CDR2 from the germline V gene are SNHLY and FYNNEI. The CDR3 is 13 amino acids. Here the CDR3 DNA reads TGTGCCAGCAGTGTTGACTCATCAGCCACGCAGTATTTT. The encoded protein is CASSVDSSATQYF.

This clonotype was picked up many times. Written as DNA, the CDR3 is TGTGCCAGCAGCTTAGGAGGGGGTTTGGGCGAGCAGTACTTC. It is translated as CASSLGGGLGEQYF. The chain uses TRBV11-3 and TRBJ2-7, with a tentative D call TRBD1 (6 bases). The CDR3 contains 14 residues. V shed 1 base and J shed 6 bases, with 13 bases lying between them. Germline-derived CDR1 and CDR2 are SGHNT and YENEEA.

This clonotype was picked up a small number of times. In DNA form, the CDR3 reads TGCGCCAGCAGCAAAGGACAGGGTGGCACTGAAGCTTTCTTT. Its translation: CASSKGQGGTEAFF. The chain links TRBV5-1 to TRBJ1-1, with 8 bases identical to TRBD1. The germline CDR1 and CDR2 sequences are SGHRS and YFSETQ. This CDR3 is 14 amino acids long. Trimming at V came to 4 bases and at J to 4 bases, leaving 6 bases not matched to a gene.

Worth noting for this clonotype: This may come from a read error, since a much larger clone is one base off. The chain links TRBV5-1 to TRBJ2-5; unclear D gene. The CDR3 covers 18 residues. From germline, CDR1 is SGHRS and CDR2 YFSETQ. The CDR3 DNA is TGCGCCGGCAGCCTCCGGGCTCAGTTCGAGGAGAGCCAAGAGACCCAGTACTTC. Residues: CAGSLRAQFEESQETQYF.

The chain couples TRBV6-1 to TRBJ1-1; the D is unclear. Trimming removed 4 bases at V and 0 bases at J, with 6 bases between. Germline lookup yields CDR1 MNHNS and CDR2 SASEGT. This CDR3 has 13 residues. CDR3 sequence: CASSVNMNTEAFF. CDR3 DNA: TGTGCCAGCAGTGTCAACATGAACACTGAAGCTTTCTTT.

This clonotype was observed at least ten times. The genes are TRBV5-1 and TRBJ2-7; D assignment may be TRBD1 or TRBD2 (5 bases each). This CDR3 region has 12 residues. Trimming took off 0 bases at V and 6 bases at J, with 7 bases between the two ends. Germline values: CDR1 SGHRS, CDR2 YFSETQ. The CDR3 region has the DNA TGCGCCAGCAGCTTGGATGGGGGCGAGCAGTACTTC. As protein: CASSLDGGEQYF.

The sample holds a few counts of this clonotype. V usage is TRBV18 and J usage is TRBJ1-5; D remains ambiguous. CDR3 length: 15 amino acids. Germline V gene lookup returns CDR1 KGHSH and CDR2 LQKENI. Deletions cut 6 bases from V and 1 base from J, with 13 bases between. CDR3 region: CASSQNTESNQPQHF. The CDR3, as DNA: TGTGCCAGCTCGCAGAACACGGAGAGCAATCAGCCCCAGCATTTT.

The chain has TRBV18 and TRBJ1-6, with 8 bases matching TRBD1. This CDR3 is built from 13 residues. Germline V gives CDR1 KGHSH, CDR2 LQKENI. Losses at the gene ends were 6 bases for V and 9 bases for J; bases not matched to a gene: 4. The CDR3: CASSPDRGSPLHF. The CDR3 DNA follows: TGTGCCAGCTCGCCCGACAGGGGTTCACCCCTCCACTTT.

This clonotype was observed a handful of times. The chain joins TRBV19 to TRBJ1-1, with D unclear. V shed 3 bases and J shed 4 bases, with 3 bases lying between them. Germline CDR1 reads LNHDA; CDR2 reads SQIVND (reference sequence). The CDR3 is made up of 11 amino acids. The CDR3 loop is CASSIGTEAFF. The CDR3 nucleotides read TGTGCCAGTAGTATCGGCACTGAAGCTTTCTTT.

In this sample, this clonotype turned up many times. V and J are TRBV7-9 and TRBJ1-2, with a tentative D call TRBD1 (6 bases). Germline assignment: CDR1 SEHNR and CDR2 FQNEAQ (reference sequence). V was pared by 5 bases and J by 4 bases, with 20 bases between. This CDR3 is built from 16 residues. CDR3 DNA sequence: TGTGCCAGCAGCCCACCCTGGAAAGGGGGAAGCTATGGCTACACCTTC. This gives the protein CASSPPWKGGSYGYTF.